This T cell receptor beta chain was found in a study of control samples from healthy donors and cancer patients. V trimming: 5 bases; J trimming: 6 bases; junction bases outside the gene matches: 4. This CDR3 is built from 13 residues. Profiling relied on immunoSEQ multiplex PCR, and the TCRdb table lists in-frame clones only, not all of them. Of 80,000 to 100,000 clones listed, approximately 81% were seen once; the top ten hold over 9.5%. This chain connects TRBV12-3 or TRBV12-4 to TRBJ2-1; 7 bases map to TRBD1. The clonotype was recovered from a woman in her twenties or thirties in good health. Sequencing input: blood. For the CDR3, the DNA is TGTGCCAGCAGTAACGACAGGGTCAATGAGCAGTTCTTC. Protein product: CASSNDRVNEQFF.